The clone carrying this T cell receptor (beta chain) was detected many times. Its antigen is still unknown. Time point indicated: newly diagnosed GD, antithyroid drugs for less than 3 months. RNA extracted from PBMCs served as the sequencing template. This entry comes from a study of regulatory T cells in long-lasting Graves disease. General observations from the study: Persistent Graves' patients showed a TCR diversity that was lower than that of newly diagnosed ones. More public clonotypes were shared by persistent patients (about 2,700) than by new patients (about 1,000).

CDR1 and CDR2 from the germline V gene are LNHDA and SQIVND (reference sequence). The CDR3 is 14 residues long. The V end lost 7 bases, the J end lost 0 bases, and 10 bases lay between the germline ends. Construction of the TCR beta libraries employed iRepertoire HTBI primers in conjunction with Arm-PCR of CDR3 regions. TCRdb processed the multiplex PCR reads anew with MiXCR; each CDR3 protein has one entry. The table has around 400,000 distinct CDR3 sequences, 12% seen once. These same records also appear under a second study, on T cells in Graves' hyperthyroidism and ophthalmopathy. That source notes: The HTBI primer set served for first-round RT-PCR of the TCR CDR3. Blood held most thyroid clonotypes expanded above 0.001 frequency.

This chain links TRBV19 with TRBJ2-1, with D tentatively TRBD1 (6 bases). Sequencing was performed on peripheral blood mononuclear cells (PBMCs), taken at new diagnosis, from a patient treated with antithyroid drugs. This sequence originates from a woman aged 18-29 years with Graves disease. CDR3 sequence (DNA): TGTGCCAGTAACAGGGCAAGCTCCTACAATGAGCAGTTCTTC. It encodes CASNRASSYNEQFF.